This record looks at one T cell receptor beta chain sequence and its context. At one end, the junction sequence differs from germline, possibly due to a read error. This sample is part of a study of T cells in Graves' hyperthyroidism and ophthalmopathy. CDR1 and CDR2 (germline): LNHNV, YYDKDF (reference sequence). This CDR3 has 15 residues. There were TCR beta CDR3 regions amplified from RNA transcripts. TCR CDR3 underwent first-round RT-PCR with the HTBI primer set. Using its own MiXCR run on the multiplex PCR reads, TCRdb lists one record per CDR3 protein. Among over 450,000 distinct CDR3 sequences listed, over 15% were seen once.

This TCR came from a woman aged 18-29 years with Graves' ophthalmopathy. The chain uses TRBV15 and TRBJ1-5; D gene ambiguous. The sample comprised blood. CDR3 protein: CATSRETTSNRPQHF. The CDR3 DNA reads as TGTGCCACCAGCAGAGAGACCACCAGCAATCGGCCCCAGCATTTT.